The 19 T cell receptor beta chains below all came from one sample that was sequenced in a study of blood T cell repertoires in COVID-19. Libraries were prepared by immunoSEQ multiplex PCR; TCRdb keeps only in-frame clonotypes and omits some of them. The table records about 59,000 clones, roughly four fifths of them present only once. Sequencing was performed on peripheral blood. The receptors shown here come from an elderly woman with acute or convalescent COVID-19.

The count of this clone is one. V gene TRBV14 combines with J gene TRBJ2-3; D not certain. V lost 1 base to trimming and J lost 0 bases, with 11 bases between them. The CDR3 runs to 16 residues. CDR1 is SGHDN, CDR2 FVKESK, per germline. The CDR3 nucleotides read TGTGCCAGCAGCCAAGGAATCCGGTTTAGCACAGATACGCAGTATTTT. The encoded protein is CASSQGIRFSTDTQYF.

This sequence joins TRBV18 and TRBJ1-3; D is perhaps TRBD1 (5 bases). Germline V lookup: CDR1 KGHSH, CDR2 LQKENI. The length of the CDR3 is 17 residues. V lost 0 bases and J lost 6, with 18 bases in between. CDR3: CASSPPVPGILENTIYF. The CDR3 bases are TGTGCCAGCTCACCACCGGTGCCAGGGATCCTCGAAAACACCATATATTTT.

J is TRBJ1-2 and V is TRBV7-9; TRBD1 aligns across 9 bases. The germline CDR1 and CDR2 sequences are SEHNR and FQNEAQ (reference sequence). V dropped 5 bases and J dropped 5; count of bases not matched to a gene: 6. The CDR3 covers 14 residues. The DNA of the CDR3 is TGTGCCAGCAGCGCTTCGGGACAGGGTTATGGCTACACCTTC. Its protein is CASSASGQGYGYTF.

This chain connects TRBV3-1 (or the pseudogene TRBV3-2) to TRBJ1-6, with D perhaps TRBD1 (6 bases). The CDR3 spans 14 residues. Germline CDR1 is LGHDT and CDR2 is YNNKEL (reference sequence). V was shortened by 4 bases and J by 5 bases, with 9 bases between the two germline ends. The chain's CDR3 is CASSPHRDNSPLHF. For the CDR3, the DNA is TGTGCCAGCAGCCCCCACAGGGATAATTCACCCCTCCACTTT.

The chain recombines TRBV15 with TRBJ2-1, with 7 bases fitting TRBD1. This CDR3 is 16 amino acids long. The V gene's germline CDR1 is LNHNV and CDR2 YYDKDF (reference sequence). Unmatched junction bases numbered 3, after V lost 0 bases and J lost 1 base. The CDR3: CATSRERQGSYNEQFF. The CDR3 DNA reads TGTGCCACCAGCAGAGAAAGACAGGGTTCCTACAATGAGCAGTTCTTC. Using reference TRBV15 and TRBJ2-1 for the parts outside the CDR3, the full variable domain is DAMVIQNPRYQVTQFGKPVTLSCSQTLNHNVMYWYQQKSSQAPKLLFHYYDKDFNNEADTPDNFQSRRPNTSFCFLDIRSPGLGDTAMYLCATSRERQGSYNEQFFGPGTRLTVL.

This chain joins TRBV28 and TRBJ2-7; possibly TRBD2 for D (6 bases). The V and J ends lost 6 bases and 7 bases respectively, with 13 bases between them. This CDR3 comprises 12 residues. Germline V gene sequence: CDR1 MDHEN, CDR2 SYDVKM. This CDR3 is CASSLRRGEQYF. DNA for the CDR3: TGTGCCAGCAGCCTTCGTCGGGGGGAGCAGTACTTC.

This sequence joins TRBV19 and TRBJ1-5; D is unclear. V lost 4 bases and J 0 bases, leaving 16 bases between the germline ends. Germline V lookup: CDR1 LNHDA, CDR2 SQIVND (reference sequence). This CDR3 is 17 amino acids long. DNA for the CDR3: TGTGCCAGTAGTACTCGTGATAGTATGAATAGCAATCAGCCCCAGCATTTT. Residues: CASSTRDSMNSNQPQHF.

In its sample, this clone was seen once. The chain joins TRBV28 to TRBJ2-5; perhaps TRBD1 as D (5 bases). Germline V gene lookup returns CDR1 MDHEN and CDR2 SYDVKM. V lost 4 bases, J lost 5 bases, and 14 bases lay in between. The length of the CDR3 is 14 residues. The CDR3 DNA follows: TGTGCCAGCAGTTCCGCAGGGTTTAGGGAGACCCAGTACTTC. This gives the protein CASSSAGFRETQYF.

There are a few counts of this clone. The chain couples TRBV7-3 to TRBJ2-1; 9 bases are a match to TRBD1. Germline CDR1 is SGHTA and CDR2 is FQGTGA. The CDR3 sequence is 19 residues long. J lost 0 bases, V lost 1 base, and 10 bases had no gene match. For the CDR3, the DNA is TGTGCCAGCAGCTTAAGTCCCGGGACAGGGATCAGCTCCTACAATGAGCAGTTCTTC. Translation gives CASSLSPGTGISSYNEQFF. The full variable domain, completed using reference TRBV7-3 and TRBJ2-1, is GAGVSQTPSNKVTEKGKYVELRCDPISGHTALYWYRQSLGQGPEFLIYFQGTGAADDSGLPNDRFFAVRPEGSVSTLKIQRTERGDSAVYLCASSLSPGTGISSYNEQFFGPGTRLTVL.

Here the CDR3 reads CASSMTGNPWDEQFF. The CDR3 region has the DNA TGTGCCAGCTCGATGACAGGGAACCCCTGGGATGAGCAGTTCTTC. The chain uses TRBV18 and TRBJ2-1; 7 nucleotides agree with TRBD1. The germline V gene encodes CDR1 KGHSH and CDR2 LQKENI. The CDR3 loop spans 15 amino acids. J was trimmed by 8 bases and V by 6 bases; bases with no gene match: 13. Together with reference TRBV18 and TRBJ2-1, the CDR3 gives the full variable domain: NAGVMQNPRHLVRRRGQEARLRCSPMKGHSHVYWYRQLPEEGLKFMVYLQKENIIDESGMPKERFSAEFPKEGPSILRIQQVVRGDSAAYFCASSMTGNPWDEQFFGPGTRLTVL.

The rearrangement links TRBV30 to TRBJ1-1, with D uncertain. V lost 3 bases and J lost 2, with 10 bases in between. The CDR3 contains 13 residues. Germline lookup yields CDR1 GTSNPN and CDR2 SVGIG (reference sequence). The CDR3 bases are TGTGCCTGGAGAAGAACAGCCAACACTGAAGCTTTCTTT. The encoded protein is CAWRRTANTEAFF.

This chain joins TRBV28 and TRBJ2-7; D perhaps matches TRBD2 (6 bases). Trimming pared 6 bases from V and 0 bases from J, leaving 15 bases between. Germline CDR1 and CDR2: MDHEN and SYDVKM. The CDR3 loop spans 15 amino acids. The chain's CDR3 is CASSPLALSSYEQYF. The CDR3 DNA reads TGTGCCAGCAGCCCACTAGCTTTAAGCTCCTACGAGCAGTACTTC.

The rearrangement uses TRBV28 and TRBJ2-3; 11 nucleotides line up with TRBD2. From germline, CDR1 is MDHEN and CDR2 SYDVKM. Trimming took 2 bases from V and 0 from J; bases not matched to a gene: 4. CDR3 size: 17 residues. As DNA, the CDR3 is TGTGCCAGCAGTTTAGCCGGGACTAGCGGTAGCACAGATACGCAGTATTTT. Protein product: CASSLAGTSGSTDTQYF.

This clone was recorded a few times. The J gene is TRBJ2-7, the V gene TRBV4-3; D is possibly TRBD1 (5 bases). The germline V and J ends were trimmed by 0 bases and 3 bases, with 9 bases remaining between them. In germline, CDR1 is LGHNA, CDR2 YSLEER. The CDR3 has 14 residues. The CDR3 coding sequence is TGCGCCAGCAGCCAAGATACCAGGGTCTACGAGCAGTACTTC. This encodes CASSQDTRVYEQYF.

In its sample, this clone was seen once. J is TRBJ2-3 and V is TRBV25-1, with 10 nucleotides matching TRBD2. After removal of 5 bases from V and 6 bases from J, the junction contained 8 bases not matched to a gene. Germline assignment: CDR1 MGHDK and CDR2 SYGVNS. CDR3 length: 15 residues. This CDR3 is CASSLSGGAEDTQYF. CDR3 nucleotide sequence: TGTGCCAGCAGTTTAAGCGGGGGGGCCGAGGATACGCAGTATTTT.

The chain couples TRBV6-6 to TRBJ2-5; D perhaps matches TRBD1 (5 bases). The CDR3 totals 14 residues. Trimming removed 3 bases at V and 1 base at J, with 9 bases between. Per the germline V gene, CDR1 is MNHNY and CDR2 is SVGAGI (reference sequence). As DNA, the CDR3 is TGTGCCAGCAGTTATCTGGGGCGCCAAGAGACCCAGTACTTC. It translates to CASSYLGRQETQYF.

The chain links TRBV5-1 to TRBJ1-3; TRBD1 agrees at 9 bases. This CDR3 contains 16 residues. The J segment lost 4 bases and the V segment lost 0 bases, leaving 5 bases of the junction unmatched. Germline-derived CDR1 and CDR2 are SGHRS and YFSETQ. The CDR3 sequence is CASSLAGTGTGNTIYF. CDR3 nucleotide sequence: TGCGCCAGCAGCTTGGCCGGGACAGGGACAGGAAACACCATATATTTT.

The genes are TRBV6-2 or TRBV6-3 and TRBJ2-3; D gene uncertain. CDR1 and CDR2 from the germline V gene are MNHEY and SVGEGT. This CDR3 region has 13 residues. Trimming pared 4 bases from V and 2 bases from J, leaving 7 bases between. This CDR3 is CASSFRLTDTQYF. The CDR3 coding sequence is TGTGCCAGCAGTTTTCGACTCACAGATACGCAGTATTTT.

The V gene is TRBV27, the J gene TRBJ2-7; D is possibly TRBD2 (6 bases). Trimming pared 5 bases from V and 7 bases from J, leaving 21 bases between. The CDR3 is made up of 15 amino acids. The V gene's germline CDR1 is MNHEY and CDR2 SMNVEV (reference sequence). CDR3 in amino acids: CASSPLSSGAGEQYF. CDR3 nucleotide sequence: TGTGCCAGCAGTCCCCTTTCATCGGGTGCGGGGGAGCAGTACTTC.